The entry below gives a single T cell receptor (beta chain) sequence along with its context. Its antigen is not known. General observations from the study: The TCR gene usage of tumor memory CD4+ T cells clustered together with blood and lymph node memory CD4+ cells and with lymph node naive CD4+ cells. Whole repertoires were not studied in the larger cohort, only one V-J beta rearrangement.

TCRdb re-derived calls from the 5' RACE reads in MiXCR, one entry per CDR3 protein. The table shows just under 65,000 distinct CDR3 sequences, with 20% to 25% occurring only once. The sequencing input was memory CD4+ T cells sorted from a lymph node. Subset here: memory CD4+ T cells, CD4+CD45RO+CD25-. This TCR came from a female donor with breast cancer.

As DNA, the CDR3 is TGTGCCAGCAGCTTCCTAAGGGGACAGGGGGGCGGTGAAGCTTTCTTT. Translated: CASSFLRGQGGGEAFF. The gene calls are TRBV7-2 and TRBJ1-1; 11 bases line up with TRBD1. Germline V gives CDR1 SGHTA, CDR2 FQGNSA. J gave up 7 bases and V 3 bases, and 10 bases lay outside the gene matches. The CDR3 loop spans 16 amino acids.